This TCR beta chain was retrieved from a study of blood T cell repertoires in COVID-19. Across the study: Sources were T cells, B-cell-depleted T cells, or PBMCs; the material itself was cDNA or gDNA.

Sequencing was performed with immunoSEQ multiplex PCR; in TCRdb, only in-frame clones are kept and a portion is missing. The sample holds about 160,000 clones, roughly 87% seen once. V lost 8 bases and J lost 4, with 11 bases in between. The CDR3 runs to 12 residues. Material for sequencing was peripheral blood. The V call is TRBV12-3 or TRBV12-4, the J call TRBJ1-2; TRBD1 might be the D (5 bases). The TCR comes from a woman aged 55 to 70 who had recovered from COVID-19. The CDR3 here is CASGMQGYGYTF. CDR3 coding DNA: TGTGCCAGCGGCATGCAGGGCTATGGCTACACCTTC.